Shown below are 28 T cell receptor beta chains from a single sample sequenced in a study of CD8+CD57+ T cells in acquired aplastic anemia. CDR3 and TCR beta VDJ profiling relied on genomic DNA as the template. TCRdb processed the reads anew with MiXCR; each CDR3 protein has one entry. The sample lists approximately 470,000 distinct CDR3 sequences, 25% to 40% seen once, with around 0.82% in the top ten. Those patients picked for sequencing had displayed CD8+CD57+ cell expansion on flow cytometry. Specimen: sorted CD4+, CD8+, or CD8+CD57+ T cells (not recorded which) from PBMCs. The source of these receptors is a human donor with aplastic anemia.

There are a few counts of this clonotype. This likely comes from a read error, as the CDR3 has no conserved phenylalanine or tryptophan at its end. This chain uses TRBV20-1 with TRBJ1-6; 8 bases match TRBD1. Unmatched junction bases numbered 8, after V lost 5 bases and J lost 5 bases. The CDR3 runs to 15 residues. The germline V gene encodes CDR1 DFQATT and CDR2 SNEGSKA (reference sequence). The CDR3 spells CSARSGQGNNSPLHL. CDR3 DNA: TGCAGTGCTCGGAGCGGACAGGGTAATAATTCACCCCTCCACCTT.

This clonotype was seen only a few times. The chain employs TRBV3-1 and TRBJ2-1, with D tentatively TRBD1 (6 bases). The V end lost 1 base, the J end lost 6 bases, and 13 bases lay between the germline ends. This CDR3 contains 15 residues. CDR1 is LGHDT, CDR2 YNNKEL, per germline (reference sequence). The CDR3 sequence is CASSQGVDRTNEQFF. The CDR3 nucleotides read TGTGCCAGCAGCCAAGGAGTAGACAGGACCAATGAGCAGTTCTTC.

This clonotype was picked up a small number of times. The chain carries TRBV4-3 and TRBJ1-2; D unclear. The ends were cut back, 0 bases at V and 4 bases at J, with 15 bases in the middle. The CDR3 sequence is 16 residues long. Germline V gives CDR1 LGHNA, CDR2 YSLEER. CDR3 sequence: CASSQELVRIGYGYTF. In DNA form, the CDR3 reads TGCGCCAGCAGCCAAGAGCTCGTACGTATCGGCTATGGCTACACCTTC.

The chain combines TRBV7-6 with TRBJ2-7, with 9 bases aligning to TRBD2. The CDR3 spans 18 residues. Germline V CDR1 and CDR2: SGHVS, FNYEAQ. J gave up 1 base and V 4 bases, and 14 bases lay outside the gene matches. The CDR3 sequence is CASSSATGTSTISYEQYF. CDR3 nucleotides: TGTGCCAGCAGCTCCGCAACCGGGACTAGCACGATTTCCTACGAGCAGTACTTC.

This clonotype was seen repeatedly, ten times or more. The chain has TRBV6-1 and TRBJ1-1; D not resolved. CDR3 length: 12 amino acids. Germline assignment: CDR1 MNHNS and CDR2 SASEGT. Trimming shortened V by 7 bases and J by 4 bases, and 10 bases separated the two germline ends. CDR3 nucleotide sequence: TGTGCCAGCACCGCGGTCGGCACTGAAGCTTTCTTT. Translation gives CASTAVGTEAFF.

This clonotype was seen ten or more times. This chain uses TRBV24-1 with TRBJ2-5; the match to TRBD1 covers 7 bases. CDR1 and CDR2 from the germline V gene are KGHDR and SFDVKD. Trimming cost V 4 bases and J 5 bases; bases outside gene matches: 9. There are 15 residues in the CDR3. CDR3 bases: TGTGCCACCAGTGACACAACAGGGGTGGGGGAGACCCAGTACTTC. It encodes CATSDTTGVGETQYF.

This clonotype was seen at least ten times. This rearrangement joins TRBV7-3 to TRBJ2-7; maybe TRBD2 (6 bases). Trimming pared 3 bases from V and 5 bases from J, leaving 17 bases between. The germline CDR1 and CDR2 sequences are SGHTA and FQGTGA. The CDR3 has 15 residues. This CDR3 is CASSLVGQGGHEQYF. CDR3 sequence (DNA): TGTGCCAGCAGCTTGGTTGGGCAGGGAGGCCACGAGCAGTACTTC.

The rearrangement joins TRBV7-9 to TRBJ2-2; unclear D gene. The CDR3 is 13 residues long. Between the trimmed V and J ends, which lost 4 bases and 8 bases, there was a span of 11 bases. Germline assignment: CDR1 SEHNR and CDR2 FQNEAQ (reference sequence). The CDR3 DNA follows: TGTGCCAGCAGCTCACGAATGACAGGGGAGCTGTTTTTT. Translation: CASSSRMTGELFF.

The chain joins TRBV24-1 to TRBJ2-5; 8 bases line up with TRBD1. CDR1 and CDR2 from the germline V gene are KGHDR and SFDVKD. CDR3 length: 15 amino acids. V gave up 3 bases and J gave up 4 bases; unmatched junction bases: 6. In DNA, the CDR3 is TGTGCCACCAGTGATGCGGACAGGGCTCGAGAGACCCAGTACTTC. Its protein product is CATSDADRARETQYF.

There are many counts of this clonotype. The gene calls are TRBV7-2 and TRBJ1-5; D is uncertain. CDR3 length: 14 amino acids. The germline V gene encodes CDR1 SGHTA and CDR2 FQGNSA. V dropped 3 bases and J dropped 5 bases, with 11 bases sitting between them. The CDR3 loop reads CASSFRFPDQPQHF. In DNA form, the CDR3 reads TGTGCCAGCAGCTTCAGGTTCCCGGATCAGCCCCAGCATTTT.

CDR3 residues: CASSESTPYNSPLHF. The CDR3 DNA follows: TGCGCCAGCAGTGAGTCGACTCCTTATAATTCACCCCTCCACTTT. The V and J genes are TRBV10-2 and TRBJ1-6; D is unresolved. CDR3 length equals 15 residues. CDR1 WSHSY and CDR2 SAAADI come from the germline V gene. V dropped 0 bases and J dropped 4 bases, with 7 bases sitting between them.

On this clonotype: At one boundary the junction diverges from the germline segment, which might be a read error. The gene calls are TRBV19 and TRBJ2-2; either TRBD1 or TRBD2 may fit D (5 bases each). From germline, CDR1 is LNHDA and CDR2 SQIVND (reference sequence). This CDR3 spans 15 amino acids. CDR3 sequence: CASSHRGLNTEELFF. Here the CDR3 DNA reads TGTGCCAGTAGTCACCGGGGCCTAAACACCGAGGAGCTGTTTTTT.

The chain employs TRBV12-3 or TRBV12-4 and TRBJ2-3, with TRBD1 matching 7 bases. The CDR3 sequence is 13 residues long. Unmatched junction bases numbered 8, after V lost 4 bases and J lost 10 bases. CDR3 amino acids: CASSSWTGEAQYF. The CDR3, as DNA: TGTGCCAGCAGTTCCTGGACAGGCGAGGCGCAGTATTTT.

This clonotype has just a few counts. This chain connects TRBV2 to TRBJ1-5, with a tentative D call TRBD1 (5 bases). The CDR3 spans 13 residues. Deletions cut 8 bases from V and 5 bases from J, with 13 bases between. The germline gives CDR1 SNHLY, CDR2 FYNNEI. CDR3 sequence (DNA): TGTGCCAGCTCACCCGACAGCGATCAGCCCCAGCATTTT. Its translation is CASSPDSDQPQHF. Supplemented by reference TRBV2 and TRBJ1-5, the full variable domain reads EPEVTQTPSHQVTQMGQEVILRCVPISNHLYFYWYRQILGQKVEFLVSFYNNEISEKSEIFDDQFSVERPDGSNFTLKIRSTKLEDSAMYFCASSPDSDQPQHFGDGTRLSIL.

This clonotype was recorded many times. The chain has TRBV10-1 and TRBJ1-6; no definite D call. Germline values: CDR1 WNHNN, CDR2 SYGVQD (reference sequence). The CDR3 is 14 residues long. V was shortened by 6 bases and J by 5 bases, with 11 bases between the two germline ends. The DNA for the CDR3 is TGCGCCAGCAGCCTGGAGCGACATAATTCACCCCTCCACTTT. This codes for CASSLERHNSPLHF.

The DNA of the CDR3 is TGTGCCAGCAGCCCGCGGACCCAGGCCGGACCGCAGTTCTTC. Protein: CASSPRTQAGPQFF. This chain uses TRBV9 with TRBJ2-1; no clear D gene. The CDR3 contains 14 residues. The germline gives CDR1 SGDLS, CDR2 YYNGEE. The ends were cut back, 4 bases at V and 12 bases at J, with 20 bases in the middle.

A few counts support this clonotype. V usage is TRBV20-1 and J usage is TRBJ2-1; D is undetermined. Germline V gene data show CDR1 as DFQATT and CDR2 as SNEGSKA (reference sequence). With 0 bases removed from V and 7 bases from J, the gap between germline ends came to 1 base. The CDR3 length is 10 residues. For the CDR3, the DNA is TGCAGTGCTAGAGAGAATGAGCAGTTCTTC. Encoded protein: CSARENEQFF.

This clonotype was recorded at least ten times. The CDR3, as DNA: TGTGCCATCAGTGAAGTATCGGGAAACACCATATATTTT. Its protein product is CAISEVSGNTIYF. The V and J genes are TRBV10-3 and TRBJ1-3; D not resolved. V was shortened by 3 bases and J by 4 bases, with 7 bases between the two germline ends. This CDR3 has 13 residues. Germline CDR1 is ENHRY and CDR2 is SYGVKD.

In this sample, this clonotype turned up a few times. Germline is not matched at one junction end, which may reflect a read error. The chain uses TRBV10-3 and TRBJ2-4, with 8 bases matching TRBD2. The germline CDR1 and CDR2 sequences are ENHRY and SYGVKD. There are 14 residues in the CDR3. The CDR3 protein is CASSYVAGGNIQYF. In DNA form, the CDR3 reads TGTGCCAGCAGTTACGTGGCGGGGGGAAACATTCAGTACTTC.

The rearrangement links TRBV19 to TRBJ2-4; D is uncertain. Germline loops: CDR1 LNHDA, CDR2 SQIVND (reference sequence). The CDR3 spans 13 residues. Between the trimmed V and J ends, which lost 6 bases and 9 bases, there was a span of 15 bases. The CDR3 bases are TGTGCCAGTAGCCCTCGGGTCTCCAGCATTCAGTACTTC. It translates to CASSPRVSSIQYF. The variable domain in full, with the rest retrieved from reference TRBV19 and TRBJ2-4, is DGGITQSPKYLFRKEGQNVTLSCEQNLNHDAMYWYRQDPGQGLRLIYYSQIVNDFQKGDIAEGYSVSREKKESFPLTVTSAQKNPTAFYLCASSPRVSSIQYFGAGTRLSVL.

The CDR3 sequence is CASGREEAYEQYF. CDR3 nucleotide sequence: TGTGCCAGCGGCCGCGAAGAAGCCTACGAGCAGTACTTC. The chain has TRBV3-1 and TRBJ2-7; D gene ambiguous. Trimming stripped 8 bases from V and 2 bases from J, with 13 bases between. The V gene's germline CDR1 is LGHDT and CDR2 YNNKEL (reference sequence). CDR3 size: 13 residues.

For the CDR3, the DNA is TGTGCCAGCAGCGCAACACCGGGAGCCCTGAACTACGAGCAGTACTTC. Encoded protein: CASSATPGALNYEQYF. The chain combines TRBV13 with TRBJ2-7, with D perhaps matching TRBD2 (6 bases). CDR3 length: 16 residues. V dropped 5 bases and J dropped 3 bases, with 20 bases sitting between them. Germline values: CDR1 PRHDT, CDR2 FYEKMQ (reference sequence).

A note on this clonotype: Since the CDR3 does not end with the conserved phenylalanine or tryptophan, this likely comes from a read error. The genes are TRBV12-3 or TRBV12-4 and TRBJ1-6; D is perhaps TRBD1 (5 bases). Trimming left V 3 bases short and J 9 bases short, with 12 bases between. This CDR3 comprises 14 residues. The DNA of the CDR3 is TGTGCCAGCAGTTTGAGCAGGGAAGCTTCACCCCTCCACCTT. Its translation: CASSLSREASPLHL.

This clonotype was picked up many times. The V call is TRBV5-1, the J call TRBJ2-7; the match to TRBD1 covers 10 bases. The CDR3 has 13 residues. Losses at the gene ends were 5 bases for V and 5 bases for J; bases not matched to a gene: 4. Germline values: CDR1 SGHRS, CDR2 YFSETQ. CDR3 coding DNA: TGCGCCAGCAGAAGACAGGGGGCAAACGAGCAGTACTTC. As protein: CASRRQGANEQYF.

With regard to this clonotype: Germline and junction disagree at one end, which may indicate a read error. V is TRBV10-1 and J is TRBJ2-7; D may be TRBD2 (5 bases). This CDR3 has 13 amino acids. Germline CDR1 is WNHNN and CDR2 is SYGVQD (reference sequence). CDR3 in DNA: TGTGCCAGCAGCTTACGCGAAGCGGAGGTGCAGTACTTC. As protein: CASSLREAEVQYF.

This clonotype was counted a few times. A much larger clone lies a single base off, so this may be a read error. The CDR3 DNA sequence: TGTGCCACCGGTGATTCATGGGGCCGGTGGGATGAGCAGTTCTTC. This translates into CATGDSWGRWDEQFF. The chain recombines TRBV24-1 with TRBJ2-1; possibly TRBD1 for D (5 bases). This CDR3 region has 15 residues. Germline loops: CDR1 KGHDR, CDR2 SFDVKD.

This clonotype appeared once. One end of the junction is discordant with germline, which a read error may explain. J is TRBJ1-1 and V is TRBV9; the D is unclear. Germline CDR1 is SGDLS and CDR2 is YYNGEE. CDR3 length: 15 residues. In nucleotides, the CDR3 is TGTGCCCGCAGCGTAGCCCAAAGAATGAACACTGAAGCTTTCTTT. Protein: CARSVAQRMNTEAFF.

This clonotype was recorded many times. CDR3 nucleotide sequence: TGTGCCAGCAGTGAATCGTTATACACAGATACGCAGTATTTT. Translating gives CASSESLYTDTQYF. The genes are TRBV2 and TRBJ2-3; no definite D call. Trimming removed 2 bases at V and 2 bases at J, with 8 bases between. Germline V gives CDR1 SNHLY, CDR2 FYNNEI. CDR3 length: 14 amino acids.